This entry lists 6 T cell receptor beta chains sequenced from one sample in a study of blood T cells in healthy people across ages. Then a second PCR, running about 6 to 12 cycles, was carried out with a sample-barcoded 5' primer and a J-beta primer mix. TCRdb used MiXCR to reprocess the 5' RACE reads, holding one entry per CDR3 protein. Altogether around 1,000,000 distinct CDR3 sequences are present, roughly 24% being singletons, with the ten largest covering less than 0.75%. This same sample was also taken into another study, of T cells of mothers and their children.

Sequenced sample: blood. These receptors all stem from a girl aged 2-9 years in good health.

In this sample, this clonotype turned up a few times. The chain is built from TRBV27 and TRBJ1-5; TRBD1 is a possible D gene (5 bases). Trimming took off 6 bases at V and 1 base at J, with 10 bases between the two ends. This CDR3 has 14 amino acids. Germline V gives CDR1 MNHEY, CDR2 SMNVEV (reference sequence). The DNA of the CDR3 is TGTGCCAGCAGGAACGAGGGGAGCAATCAGCCCCAGCATTTT. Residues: CASRNEGSNQPQHF.

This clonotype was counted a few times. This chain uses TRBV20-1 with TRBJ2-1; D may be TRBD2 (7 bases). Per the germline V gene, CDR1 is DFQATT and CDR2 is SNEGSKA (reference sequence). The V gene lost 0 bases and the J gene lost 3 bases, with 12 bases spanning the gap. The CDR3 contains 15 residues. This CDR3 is CSARDLRGGYNEQFF. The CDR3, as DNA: TGCAGTGCTAGAGACCTGAGGGGGGGCTACAATGAGCAGTTCTTC.

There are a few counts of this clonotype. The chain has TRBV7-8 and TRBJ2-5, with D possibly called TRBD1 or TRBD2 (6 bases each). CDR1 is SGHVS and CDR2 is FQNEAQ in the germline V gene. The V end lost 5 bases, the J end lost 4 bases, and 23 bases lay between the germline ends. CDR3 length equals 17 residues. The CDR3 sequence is CASSPRPQGGLLETQYF. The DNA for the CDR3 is TGTGCCAGCAGCCCGAGACCACAGGGAGGTCTATTAGAGACCCAGTACTTC. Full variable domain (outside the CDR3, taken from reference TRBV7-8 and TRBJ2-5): GAGVSQSPRYKVAKRGQDVALRCDPISGHVSLFWYQQALGQGPEFLTYFQNEAQLDKSGLPSDRFFAERPEGSVSTLKIQRTQQEDSAVYLCASSPRPQGGLLETQYFGPGTRLLVL.

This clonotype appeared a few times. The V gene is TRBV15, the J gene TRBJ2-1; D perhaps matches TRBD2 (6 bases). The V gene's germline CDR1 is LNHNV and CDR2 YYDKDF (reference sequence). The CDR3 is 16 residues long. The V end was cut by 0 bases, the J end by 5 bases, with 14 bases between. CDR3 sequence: CATSRDGASEDNEQFF. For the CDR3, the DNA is TGTGCCACCAGCAGAGATGGGGCTAGCGAGGACAATGAGCAGTTCTTC.

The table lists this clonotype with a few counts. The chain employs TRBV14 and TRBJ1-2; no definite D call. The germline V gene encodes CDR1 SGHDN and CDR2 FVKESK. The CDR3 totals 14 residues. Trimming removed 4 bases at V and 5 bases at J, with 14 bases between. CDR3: CASSPSSARYGYTF. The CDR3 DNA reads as TGTGCCAGCAGCCCAAGCTCGGCCAGATATGGCTACACCTTC.

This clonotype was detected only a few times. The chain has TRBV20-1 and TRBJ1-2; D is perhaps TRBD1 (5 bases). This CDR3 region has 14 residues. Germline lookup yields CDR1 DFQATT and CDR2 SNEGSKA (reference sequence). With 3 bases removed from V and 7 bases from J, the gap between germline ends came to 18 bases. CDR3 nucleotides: TGCAGTGCTAGTCGGGTCTCTCTAGGGGTTGGCTACACCTTC. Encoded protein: CSASRVSLGVGYTF.